The sample holds many counts of the clone carrying this TCR beta chain. Its target is unknown. TCRdb used MiXCR to reprocess the 5' RACE reads, holding one entry per CDR3 protein. The sample has under 250,000 distinct CDR3 sequences, over 9.5% seen once; the top ten hold roughly 2.5%. V shed 6 bases and J shed 9 bases, with 18 bases lying between them. The CDR3 sequence is 13 residues long. Germline V CDR1 and CDR2: DFQATT, SNEGSKA (reference sequence). The data stem from a study of CD8 T cells in ankylosing spondylitis. Points from the study as a whole: As reported, disease-linked clones showed significant enrichment in matched ankylosing spondylitis synovial fluid. Made up of under ten highly homologous variants, a TCR beta motif appeared characteristic of ankylosing spondylitis blood.

The origin of this receptor is a male donor with ankylosing spondylitis or in good health (not recorded which). The genes are TRBV20-1 and TRBJ2-1; either TRBD1 or TRBD2 may supply D (5 bases each). Sequenced input: blood, either unsorted or a sorted T cell fraction (not recorded which). Here the CDR3 reads CSAWDGSRIEQFF. The CDR3 DNA reads as TGCAGTGCGTGGGACGGGTCTCGGATTGAGCAGTTCTTC.